A selection of T cell receptor beta chains follows, all from one sample in a study of CD8 T cells in Susac syndrome. In TCRdb, the immunoSEQ multiplex PCR reads were re-called with MiXCR into one record per CDR3 protein. The top ten hold over 0.2% of the sample, which has 120,000 or so distinct CDR3 sequences, just under 95% seen once. The specimen was CD8+ T cells from PBMCs. Receptors were obtained from a human donor with Susac syndrome. Each CDR3 is given with its conserved first and last residue. Fields, in order: CDR3 length, D gene, V gene, clone size, J gene, CDR3 DNA, CDR3 protein. A D gene is named only where the DNA matches it firmly. The size entry is marked missing in some rows and otherwise reads once, few, many or a size class.

length: 13; D: NA; V: TRBV20-1; size: NA; J: TRBJ2-2; DNA: TGCAGTGTCCAAGGCCCAAACACCGGGGAGCTGTTTTTT; CDR3: CSVQGPNTGELFF
length: 16; D: TRBD1; V: TRBV20-1; size: NA; J: TRBJ2-2; DNA: TGCAGTGCTGTTCAGGGGGCCAACCAGAACACCGGGGAGCTGTTTTTT; CDR3: CSAVQGANQNTGELFF
length: 13; D: NA; V: TRBV12-3/TRBV12-4; size: NA; J: TRBJ2-7; DNA: TGTGCCAGCAGTCCCGGGGCAGAATACGAGCAGTACTTC; CDR3: CASSPGAEYEQYF
length: 14; D: NA; V: TRBV6-4; size: once; J: TRBJ2-2; DNA: TGTGCCAGCAGTGAGGGACATAACACCGGGGAGCTGTTTTTT; CDR3: CASSEGHNTGELFF
length: 17; D: NA; V: TRBV20-1; size: NA; J: TRBJ1-2; DNA: TGCAGTGCTAGAGATCAGAGGGACCCGATACAGAACTATGGCTACACCTTC; CDR3: CSARDQRDPIQNYGYTF
length: 15; D: NA; V: TRBV7-6; size: NA; J: TRBJ1-6; DNA: TGTGCCAGCAGCTCAGAGCCGATCGGGCGTTCACCCCTCCACTTT; CDR3: CASSSEPIGRSPLHF
length: 16; D: TRBD2; V: TRBV20-1; size: NA; J: TRBJ2-1; DNA: TGCAGTGCTGATTTTGCGGGGGGGCAAGGGCAGGATGAGCAGTTCTTC; CDR3: CSADFAGGQGQDEQFF
length: 14; D: TRBD2; V: TRBV18; size: NA; J: TRBJ2-7; DNA: TGTGCCAGCTCACCACCGGGACTAGGGCTCGAGCAGTACTTC; CDR3: CASSPPGLGLEQYF
length: 16; D: TRBD2; V: TRBV23-1; size: NA; J: TRBJ2-1; DNA: TGCGCCAGCAGTCAATCGAATCGCGGGAGTACGGATGAGCAGTTCTTC; CDR3: CASSQSNRGSTDEQFF
length: 12; D: NA; V: TRBV14; size: NA; J: TRBJ2-7; DNA: TGTGCCAGCAGCCAAGCTGGCCCGGTGCAGTACTTC; CDR3: CASSQAGPVQYF
length: 14; D: TRBD1; V: TRBV5-6; size: NA; J: TRBJ2-1; DNA: TGTGCCAGCAGCTTTGACAGGGGGAACAATGAGCAGTTCTTC; CDR3: CASSFDRGNNEQFF
length: 16; D: TRBD2; V: TRBV6-2/TRBV6-3; size: NA; J: TRBJ2-5; DNA: TGTGCCAGCAGTTACCCCGAGAGCGGGAGTTTGGAGACCCAGTACTTC; CDR3: CASSYPESGSLETQYF
length: 14; D: NA; V: TRBV5-1; size: NA; J: TRBJ2-5; DNA: TGCGCCAGCAGCTTGAACGGACGCCAAGAGACCCAGTACTTC; CDR3: CASSLNGRQETQYF
length: 15; D: NA; V: TRBV20-1; size: NA; J: TRBJ2-1; DNA: TGCAGTGCTAGAGGGGGTAGCGGCAACTACAATGAGCAGTTCTTC; CDR3: CSARGGSGNYNEQFF
length: 15; D: TRBD2; V: TRBV9; size: NA; J: TRBJ2-7; DNA: TGTGCCAGCAGCCCGGGGGGGCTAGCGGGAGACGAGCAGTACTTC; CDR3: CASSPGGLAGDEQYF
length: 15; D: TRBD2; V: TRBV5-1; size: NA; J: TRBJ2-1; DNA: TGCGCCAGCAGCTTGGCTACAGCGGGGGGCAATGAGCAGTTCTTC; CDR3: CASSLATAGGNEQFF
length: 15; D: TRBD2; V: TRBV7-8; size: NA; J: TRBJ2-1; DNA: TGTGCCAGCAGCGACGGACTAGCGGCAGTCAATGAGCAGTTCTTC; CDR3: CASSDGLAAVNEQFF
length: 14; D: TRBD1; V: TRBV2; size: NA; J: TRBJ2-7; DNA: TGTGCCAGCAGCCCCGGGACAGGGGGCATCGAGCAGTACTTC; CDR3: CASSPGTGGIEQYF
length: 16; D: TRBD1; V: TRBV4-1; size: NA; J: TRBJ1-3; DNA: TGCGCCAGCAGCCAACCGACAGGGGGCAGTGGAAACACCATATATTTT; CDR3: CASSQPTGGSGNTIYF
length: 16; D: NA; V: TRBV6-2/TRBV6-3; size: NA; J: TRBJ2-2; DNA: TGTGCCAGCAGCCTACCCGGACAGCTTGACACCGGGGAGCTGTTTTTT; CDR3: CASSLPGQLDTGELFF
length: 17; D: NA; V: TRBV5-6; size: NA; J: TRBJ2-1; DNA: TGTGCCAGCCAAGAGACTGCAAACTTTAGCTCCTACAATGAGCAGTTCTTC; CDR3: CASQETANFSSYNEQFF
length: 12; D: NA; V: TRBV19; size: NA; J: TRBJ1-5; DNA: TGTGCCAGTAGTATACGGGGAGGGCCCCAGCATTTT; CDR3: CASSIRGGPQHF
length: 14; D: NA; V: TRBV4-1; size: NA; J: TRBJ2-7; DNA: TGCGCCAGCAGCCAAGACCAGGGTTTCTACGAGCAGTACTTC; CDR3: CASSQDQGFYEQYF
length: 13; D: NA; V: TRBV27; size: NA; J: TRBJ2-7; DNA: TGTGCCAGCAGTCCCACAACAGACTACGAGCAGTACTTC; CDR3: CASSPTTDYEQYF
length: 14; D: NA; V: TRBV27; size: NA; J: TRBJ1-1; DNA: TGTGCCAGCAGTTTATCCGACGGGAACACTGAAGCTTTCTTT; CDR3: CASSLSDGNTEAFF
length: 17; D: TRBD2; V: TRBV3-1; size: NA; J: TRBJ2-5; DNA: TGTGCCAGCAGCCAAGGACTAGCGGGAGGGGAGATTTTTGCCCAGTACTTC; CDR3: CASSQGLAGGEIFAQYF
length: 13; D: NA; V: TRBV29-1; size: NA; J: TRBJ2-5; DNA: TGCAGCGTCGACGTCCCCGGTTGGGAGACCCAGTACTTC; CDR3: CSVDVPGWETQYF
length: 13; D: NA; V: TRBV7-9; size: NA; J: TRBJ2-7; DNA: TGTGCCAGCAGCTCCATCGCAGGCTACGAGCAGTACTTC; CDR3: CASSSIAGYEQYF
length: 14; D: NA; V: TRBV14; size: NA; J: TRBJ1-2; DNA: TGTGCCAGCAGCCAAGATCAAGGGACCTATGGCTACACCTTC; CDR3: CASSQDQGTYGYTF
length: 14; D: NA; V: TRBV4-1; size: NA; J: TRBJ2-5; DNA: TGCGCCAGCAGCCCGGGACCCCGCGGGGAGACCCAGTACTTC; CDR3: CASSPGPRGETQYF
length: 14; D: TRBD1; V: TRBV29-1; size: NA; J: TRBJ2-7; DNA: TGCAGCGTTGGGGGCCAGGGGGCAGGACACGAGCAGTACTTC; CDR3: CSVGGQGAGHEQYF
length: 13; D: NA; V: TRBV7-9; size: NA; J: TRBJ1-3; DNA: TGTGCCAGCAGCACAACAATACCGGGACCCCAATATTTT; CDR3: CASSTTIPGPQYF
length: 13; D: NA; V: TRBV12-3/TRBV12-4; size: NA; J: TRBJ1-1; DNA: TGTGCCAGCAGGGGACGGATGAACACTGAAGCTTTCTTT; CDR3: CASRGRMNTEAFF
length: 14; D: NA; V: TRBV27; size: NA; J: TRBJ2-7; DNA: TGTGCCAGCAGTTGGGCGGGGCCCCCCTACGAGCAGTACTTC; CDR3: CASSWAGPPYEQYF
length: 15; D: TRBD1; V: TRBV5-1; size: NA; J: TRBJ2-7; DNA: TGCGCCAGCAGCTTGGTTGACAGGGTCGGTGACGAGCAGTACTTC; CDR3: CASSLVDRVGDEQYF
length: 14; D: TRBD1; V: TRBV12-3/TRBV12-4; size: NA; J: TRBJ1-2; DNA: TGTGCCAGCAGTTTAGGACAGGGTGGAAGTGGCTACACCTTC; CDR3: CASSLGQGGSGYTF
length: 16; D: TRBD2; V: TRBV12-3/TRBV12-4; size: NA; J: TRBJ2-3; DNA: TGTGCCAGCAGCCCCGGGACTAGCGGGAGCACAGATACGCAGTATTTT; CDR3: CASSPGTSGSTDTQYF
length: 14; D: NA; V: TRBV6-6; size: NA; J: TRBJ2-7; DNA: TGTGCCAGCAGTTATAGGGAGGAGGGCTACGAGCAGTACTTC; CDR3: CASSYREEGYEQYF
length: 15; D: TRBD1; V: TRBV5-1; size: NA; J: TRBJ2-1; DNA: TGCGCCAGCACCCCGGGACAGCGCTCCTACAATGAGCAGTTCTTC; CDR3: CASTPGQRSYNEQFF
length: 16; D: NA; V: TRBV9; size: once; J: TRBJ1-1; DNA: TGTGCCAGCAGCGTAGGGGTCCACCCCGGGGGCGAGGAAGCTTTCTTT; CDR3: CASSVGVHPGGEEAFF
length: 11; D: NA; V: TRBV5-4; size: NA; J: TRBJ2-7; DNA: TGTGCCAGCACAGTAGGCTCCGAGCAGTACTTC; CDR3: CASTVGSEQYF
length: 15; D: NA; V: TRBV2; size: NA; J: TRBJ2-3; DNA: TGTGCCAGCAGTGATAGGGGGTTTAGCACAGATACGCAGTATTTT; CDR3: CASSDRGFSTDTQYF
length: 12; D: NA; V: TRBV6-5; size: NA; J: TRBJ1-1; DNA: TGTGCCAGCACCGACTTGAACACTGAAGCTTTCTTT; CDR3: CASTDLNTEAFF
length: 13; D: TRBD1; V: TRBV5-4; size: NA; J: TRBJ2-2; DNA: TGTGCCAGCAGAAATCAGGGGGCCGGGGAGCTGTTTTTT; CDR3: CASRNQGAGELFF
length: 13; D: TRBD1; V: TRBV29-1; size: NA; J: TRBJ1-1; DNA: TGCAGCGCTGCAGGGGGCAAGAACACTGAAGCTTTCTTT; CDR3: CSAAGGKNTEAFF
length: 11; D: NA; V: TRBV18; size: NA; J: TRBJ2-5; DNA: TGTGCCAGCTCACCGAGGGAGACCCAGTACTTC; CDR3: CASSPRETQYF
length: 15; D: NA; V: TRBV7-9; size: NA; J: TRBJ2-1; DNA: TGTGCCAGCAGCTTAGCGCGTTGTCGATTTTGTGAGCAGTTCTTC; CDR3: CASSLARCRFCEQFF